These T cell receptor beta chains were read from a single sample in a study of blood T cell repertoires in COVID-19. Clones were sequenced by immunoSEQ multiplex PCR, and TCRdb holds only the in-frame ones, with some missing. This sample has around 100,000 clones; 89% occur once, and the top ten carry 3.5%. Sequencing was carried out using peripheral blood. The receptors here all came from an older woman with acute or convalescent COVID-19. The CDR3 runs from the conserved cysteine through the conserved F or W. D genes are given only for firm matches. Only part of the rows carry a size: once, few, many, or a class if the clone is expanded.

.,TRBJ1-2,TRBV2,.,TGTGCCAGCAGTGAACGGTCAGGAATCAACTATGGCTACACCTTC,CASSERSGINYGYTF
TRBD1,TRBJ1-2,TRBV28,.,TGTGCCAGCAGTCCACAAATACTCGACAGGGTCGGCTACACCTTC,CASSPQILDRVGYTF
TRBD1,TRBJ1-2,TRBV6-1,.,TGTGCCAGCAGCCACACAGGGGGAGACGTCGATGGCTACACCTTC,CASSHTGGDVDGYTF
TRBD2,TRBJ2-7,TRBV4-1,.,TGCGCCAGCAGCCAATTGGGACTAGTACCCTACGAGCAGTACTTC,CASSQLGLVPYEQYF
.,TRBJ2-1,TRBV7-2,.,TGTGCCAGCAGCTTAGGCAGGGGCGATGAGCAGTTCTTC,CASSLGRGDEQFF
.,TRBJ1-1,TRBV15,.,TGTGCCACCGAAGGGGGCACTGAAGCTTTCTTT,CATEGGTEAFF
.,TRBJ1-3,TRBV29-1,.,TGCAGCGGTCGTAAAGGAAACACCATATATTTT,CSGRKGNTIYF
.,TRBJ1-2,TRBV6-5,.,TGTGCCAGCAGTCCCTTAGGCGGAACTGGCTACACCTTC,CASSPLGGTGYTF
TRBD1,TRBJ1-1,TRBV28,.,TGTGCCAGCAGTTTAGACAGGGAGGCGACTGAAGCTTTCTTT,CASSLDREATEAFF
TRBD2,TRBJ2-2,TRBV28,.,TGTGCCAGCAGTTGGGGACTAGCGGACAACACCGGGGAGCTGTTTTTT,CASSWGLADNTGELFF
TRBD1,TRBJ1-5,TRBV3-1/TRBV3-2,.,TGTGCCAGCAGCCAGGGGACAGGGGGTTTCGGGCAGCCCCAGCATTTT,CASSQGTGGFGQPQHF
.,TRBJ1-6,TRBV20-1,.,TGCAGTGCTAGAGAGGGCTCACCCCTCCACTTT,CSAREGSPLHF
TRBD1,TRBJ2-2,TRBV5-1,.,TGCGCCAGCAGCTTGGGGACAGGGGGCAGAGCCGGGGAGCTGTTTTTT,CASSLGTGGRAGELFF
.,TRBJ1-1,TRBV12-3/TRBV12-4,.,TGTGCCAGCAGTTTTTCCAGACAGATTGAAGCTTTCTTT,CASSFSRQIEAFF
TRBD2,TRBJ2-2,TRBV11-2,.,TGTGCCAGCAGCTTAACTAGCGGCGGGGAGCTGTTTTTT,CASSLTSGGELFF
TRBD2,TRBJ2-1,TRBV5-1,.,TGCGCCAGCAGTATTTCCGGGACTACCTACAATGAGCAGTTCTTC,CASSISGTTYNEQFF
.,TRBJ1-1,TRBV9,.,TGTGCCAGCAGCGTAACAGCTTCGAACACTGAAGCTTTCTTT,CASSVTASNTEAFF
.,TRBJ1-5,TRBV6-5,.,TGTGCCAGCAGTTCTCTGGCGGGGAGCAATCAGCCCCAGCATTTT,CASSSLAGSNQPQHF
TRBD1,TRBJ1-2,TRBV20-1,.,TGCAGTGCTAGGGACAGGGGCGGCTACACCTTC,CSARDRGGYTF
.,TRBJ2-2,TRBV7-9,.,TGTGCCAGCAGCTCCTTTACCGGGGAGCTGTTTTTT,CASSSFTGELFF
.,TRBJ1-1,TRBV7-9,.,TGTGCCAGCAGCTTAGTAGCGGGGAAGGGCACTGAAGCTTTCTTT,CASSLVAGKGTEAFF
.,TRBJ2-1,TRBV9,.,TGTGCCAGCAGCGTAAACGGGTACAATGAGCAGTTCTTC,CASSVNGYNEQFF
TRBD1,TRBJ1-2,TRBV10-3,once,TGTGCCATCAACCCAGGGGGACTCTATGGCTACACCTTC,CAINPGGLYGYTF
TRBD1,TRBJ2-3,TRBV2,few,TGTGCCAGCAGGGGACAGGGTAAGAGCACAGATACGCAGTATTTT,CASRGQGKSTDTQYF
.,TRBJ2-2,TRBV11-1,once,TGTGCCAGCGCGGGGTCGCGAGGCACCGGGGAGCTGTTTTTT,CASAGSRGTGELFF
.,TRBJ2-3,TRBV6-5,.,TGTGCCAGCAGTAGTCTCAGGGGAGATACGCAGTATTTT,CASSSLRGDTQYF
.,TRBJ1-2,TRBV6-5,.,TGTGCCAGCAAACGGGGACTCTCCTATGGCTACACCTTC,CASKRGLSYGYTF
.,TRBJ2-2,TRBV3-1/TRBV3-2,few,TGTGCCAGCAGCTCATCCCCGGGGGTACCAGGGGAGCTGTTTTTT,CASSSSPGVPGELFF
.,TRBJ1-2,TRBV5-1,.,TGCGCCAGCAGCTCGGACGGACTCTATGGCTACACCTTC,CASSSDGLYGYTF
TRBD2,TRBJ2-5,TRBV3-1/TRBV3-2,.,TGTGCCAGCAGCCCCTCGGCGGGAGGGGGTGAGACCCAGTACTTC,CASSPSAGGGETQYF
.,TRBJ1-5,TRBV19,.,TGTGCCAGTAGTACCCGGGGGGTTTATAGCAATCAGCCCCAGCATTTT,CASSTRGVYSNQPQHF
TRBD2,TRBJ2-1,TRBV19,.,TGTGCCAGTAGTGGCCCGGGACTAGCGTCGAGCGAGGAGTTCTTC,CASSGPGLASSEEFF
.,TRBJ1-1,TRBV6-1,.,TGTGCCAGCAGTGAGAGTGGGAACACTGAAGCTTTCTTT,CASSESGNTEAFF
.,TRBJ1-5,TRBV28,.,TGTGCCAGCAGTTTAGGAACAGGGCCTCAGCCCCAGCATTTT,CASSLGTGPQPQHF
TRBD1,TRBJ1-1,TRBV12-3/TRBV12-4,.,TGTGCCAGCAGTTCGGGACAGTCTCTTTTATTT,CASSSGQSLLF
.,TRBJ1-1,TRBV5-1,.,TGCGCCAGCAGGGGGCAGGGGATGAACACTGAAGCTTTCTTT,CASRGQGMNTEAFF
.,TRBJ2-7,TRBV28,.,TGTGCCAGCGTCCCTACTGCCCGAGGGGAGCAGTACTTC,CASVPTARGEQYF
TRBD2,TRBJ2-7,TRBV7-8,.,TGTGCCAGCAGCTTCGGGACTAGCGGTTCCTACGAGCAGTACTTC,CASSFGTSGSYEQYF
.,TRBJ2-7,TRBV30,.,TGTGCCTGGAGTGTACGGATCCGGGGGGAGCAGTACTTC,CAWSVRIRGEQYF
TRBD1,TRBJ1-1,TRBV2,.,TGTGCCAGCAGCGATACCTGGACAGGACTTTTGAACACTGAAGCTTTCTTT,CASSDTWTGLLNTEAFF
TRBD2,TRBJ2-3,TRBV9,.,TGTGCCAGCAGCGTAGGACGAGCGGGAGGGATAGATACGCAGTATTTT,CASSVGRAGGIDTQYF
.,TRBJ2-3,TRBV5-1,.,TGCGCCAGCAGCCGGGGAGGACGGGAGAGCACAGATACGCAGTATTTT,CASSRGGRESTDTQYF
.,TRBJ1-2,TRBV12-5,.,TGTGCTAGTGGTTTAGGAGTCAGCTATGGCTACACCTTC,CASGLGVSYGYTF
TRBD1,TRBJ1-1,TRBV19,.,TGTGCCAGTAGTACCCAGGGGGCCGCGAACACTGAAGCTTTCTTT,CASSTQGAANTEAFF
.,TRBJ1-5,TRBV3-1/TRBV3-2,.,TGTGCCAGCAGCCAGGGGGCCCCTCAGCCCCAGCATTTT,CASSQGAPQPQHF
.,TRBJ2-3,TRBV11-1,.,TGTGCCAGCAGCTTAAGTCCCCGGGCAGATACGCAGTATTTT,CASSLSPRADTQYF
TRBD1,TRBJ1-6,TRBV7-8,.,TGTGCCAGCAGCTTAGGACAGGGTGGGAATTCACCCCTCCACTTT,CASSLGQGGNSPLHF
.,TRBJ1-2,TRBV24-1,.,TGTGCCACCAGTTCCGACAGTAACTATGGCTACACCTTC,CATSSDSNYGYTF
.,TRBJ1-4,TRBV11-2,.,TGTGCCAGCAGCCCCCTCGCGGAAAAACTGTTTTTT,CASSPLAEKLFF
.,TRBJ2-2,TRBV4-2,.,TGTGCCAGCAGCCAAGAGTCGGGAGTAAGGCGGGAGCTGTTTTTT,CASSQESGVRRELFF
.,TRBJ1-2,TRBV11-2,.,TGTGCCAGCAGCTTAGAGCCGGGAACGTATGGCTACACCTTC,CASSLEPGTYGYTF
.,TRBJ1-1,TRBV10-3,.,TGTGCCATCAGTGGCAGTCTCGGGGTGATGAACACTGAAGCTTTCTTT,CAISGSLGVMNTEAFF
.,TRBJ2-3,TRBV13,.,TGTGCCAGCAGCTTAGGCCCCCTTATACAGCTAGCGAGCAGCACAGATACGCAGTATTTT,CASSLGPLIQLASSTDTQYF